What follows are 15 T cell receptor beta chains derived from one specimen sequenced in a study of response to subunit inactivated influenza vaccine. TCRdb re-analysed the RT-PCR reads in MiXCR, keeping a single row per CDR3 protein. The sample yields more than 700,000 distinct CDR3 sequences, around 20% seen once. This material consisted of PBMCs from blood, taken roughly 5 days after vaccination. All receptors come from a man aged 50-59 years who received an inactivated influenza vaccine.

The chain has TRBV7-2 and TRBJ2-3; D is unresolved. Trimming left V 0 bases short and J 5 bases short, with 12 bases between. The CDR3 covers 15 residues. The germline CDR1 and CDR2 sequences are SGHTA and FQGNSA. CDR3 nucleotide sequence: TGTGCCAGCAGCTTAGCTCCCCCTCTGAGAGATACGCAGTATTTT. As protein: CASSLAPPLRDTQYF.

This clonotype turned up a few times. The V and J genes are TRBV6-2 or TRBV6-3 and TRBJ1-5, with D maybe TRBD1 (5 bases). Germline V gene data show CDR1 as MNHEY and CDR2 as SVGEGT. Trimming took 5 bases from V and 5 from J, leaving 16 bases between them. CDR3 size: 15 residues. Written as DNA, the CDR3 is TGTGCCAGCAGTAAAGGGGCCGGGACCTATCAGCCCCAGCATTTT. Translating it yields CASSKGAGTYQPQHF.

The chain has TRBV4-3 and TRBJ2-2; TRBD1 matches at 7 bases. The CDR3 contains 13 residues. The junction had 4 bases not matched to a gene; V was cut back by 0 bases and J by 12 bases. Germline V gives CDR1 LGHNA, CDR2 YSLEER. In DNA form, the CDR3 reads TGCGCCAGCAGCCAAGAACAGGGGATGAAGCTGTTTTTT. It encodes CASSQEQGMKLFF.

The V call is TRBV27, the J call TRBJ2-3, with 8 bases identical to TRBD2. Trimming at V came to 3 bases and at J to 3 bases, leaving 5 bases not matched to a gene. This CDR3 spans 15 amino acids. Germline V gene data show CDR1 as MNHEY and CDR2 as SMNVEV (reference sequence). The CDR3 coding sequence is TGTGCCAGCAGTTTCAATGCGGGGGGTACAGATACGCAGTATTTT. Amino acids: CASSFNAGGTDTQYF.

This clonotype occurred a few times. The chain is built from TRBV6-1 and TRBJ1-1, with 8 bases identical to TRBD1. After removal of 6 bases from V and 6 bases from J, the junction contained 3 bases not matched to a gene. Germline V lookup: CDR1 MNHNS, CDR2 SASEGT. The length of the CDR3 is 12 residues. CDR3 amino acids: CASRRTGPEAFF. The CDR3 bases are TGTGCCAGCAGAAGGACAGGGCCTGAAGCTTTCTTT.

This clonotype was seen a handful of times. This chain connects TRBV20-1 to TRBJ2-4; D call uncertain. V lost 0 bases to trimming and J lost 1 base, with 13 bases between them. This CDR3 comprises 16 residues. Per germline, CDR1 DFQATT and CDR2 SNEGSKA (reference sequence). This CDR3 is CSARDRPPRAKNIQYF. CDR3 in DNA: TGCAGTGCTAGAGATCGGCCCCCCAGGGCCAAAAACATTCAGTACTTC.

The rearrangement joins TRBV30 to TRBJ2-7, with a possible D match to TRBD2 (6 bases). The germline V and J ends were trimmed by 4 bases and 1 base, with 11 bases remaining between them. Germline CDR1 GTSNPN, CDR2 SVGIG (reference sequence). CDR3 length: 13 residues. CDR3 nucleotide sequence: TGTGCCTGGATGGGGGGTGAATCCTACGAGCAGTACTTC. Protein product: CAWMGGESYEQYF.

This clonotype has just a few counts. The chain links TRBV30 to TRBJ2-2; D is ambiguous. V lost 6 bases and J lost 6, with 8 bases in between. CDR1 is GTSNPN, CDR2 SVGIG, per germline (reference sequence). The CDR3 is 11 residues long. The CDR3 DNA reads as TGTGCCTGTATAGTGTCCGGGGAGCTGTTTTTT. This codes for CACIVSGELFF.

This clonotype was detected only a few times. The chain couples TRBV14 to TRBJ2-1, with D perhaps matching TRBD2 (5 bases). Germline V lookup: CDR1 SGHDN, CDR2 FVKESK. This CDR3 contains 16 residues. The V end was cut by 1 base, the J end by 4 bases, with 14 bases between. The CDR3 nucleotides are TGTGCCAGCAGCCAAGTTTCCAGCGGCCCTTACAATGAGCAGTTCTTC. This sequence encodes CASSQVSSGPYNEQFF.

The chain combines TRBV15 with TRBJ2-7, with 7 bases lining up with TRBD1. Germline V CDR1 and CDR2: LNHNV, YYDKDF (reference sequence). This CDR3 region has 14 residues. V was clipped by 3 bases and J by 6 bases; unmatched bases: 8. The CDR3, as DNA: TGTGCCACCAGCAGCCTTCGACAGGGTGGCGAGCAGTACTTC. Its protein is CATSSLRQGGEQYF.

V gene TRBV20-1 combines with J gene TRBJ2-3; the D is unclear. Trimming stripped 8 bases from V and 2 bases from J, with 17 bases between. The CDR3 contains 14 residues. CDR1 is DFQATT and CDR2 is SNEGSKA in the germline V gene (reference sequence). In nucleotides, the CDR3 is TGCAGTCAGATGCGCTCCGGGCACACAGATACGCAGTATTTT. It codes for CSQMRSGHTDTQYF.

A few counts support this clonotype. This rearrangement joins TRBV6-5 to TRBJ1-1; TRBD1 might be the D (6 bases). This CDR3 is 18 amino acids long. V was pared by 5 bases and J by 1 base, with 23 bases between. Germline loops: CDR1 MNHEY, CDR2 SVGAGI. CDR3 bases: TGTGCCAGCAGTACTGGTCGGCTAGGGGGACATCCGAACACTGAAGCTTTCTTT. Encoded protein: CASSTGRLGGHPNTEAFF.

The chain uses TRBV20-1 and TRBJ2-2; TRBD2 agrees at 10 bases. J lost 6 bases, V lost 0 bases, and 7 bases had no gene match. The CDR3 consists of 16 residues. From germline, CDR1 is DFQATT and CDR2 SNEGSKA (reference sequence). CDR3 sequence (DNA): TGCAGTGCTAGAGATTGGCTAGCGGGAGAAGCCGGGGAGCTGTTTTTT. Translation: CSARDWLAGEAGELFF.

This sequence joins TRBV7-9 and TRBJ2-7; D unclear. The length of the CDR3 is 17 residues. The V gene lost 5 bases and the J gene lost 4 bases, with 24 bases spanning the gap. CDR1 and CDR2 from the germline V gene are SEHNR and FQNEAQ (reference sequence). CDR3 in DNA: TGTGCCAGCAGCCCCAGTGGCCTGGGTAAGCTTCGGTACGAGCAGTACTTC. Translation: CASSPSGLGKLRYEQYF.

There are a few counts of this clonotype. This rearrangement joins TRBV30 to TRBJ1-5, with unresolved D. Trimming took off 2 bases at V and 6 bases at J, with 11 bases between the two ends. The CDR3 length is 13 residues. Germline V gene sequence: CDR1 GTSNPN, CDR2 SVGIG (reference sequence). The CDR3 sequence is CAWSKGGAQPQHF. Here the CDR3 DNA reads TGTGCCTGGAGTAAAGGTGGTGCTCAGCCCCAGCATTTT.